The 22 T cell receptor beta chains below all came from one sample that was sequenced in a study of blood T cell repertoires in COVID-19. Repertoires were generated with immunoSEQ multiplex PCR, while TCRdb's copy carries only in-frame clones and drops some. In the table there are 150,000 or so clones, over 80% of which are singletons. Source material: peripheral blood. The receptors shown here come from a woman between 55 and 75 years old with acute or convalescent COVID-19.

This chain's CDR3 is CASSSGGAADTQYF. The CDR3, as DNA: TGTGCCAGCAGCAGCGGGGGGGCCGCAGATACGCAGTATTTT. The chain joins TRBV7-2 to TRBJ2-3, with 10 bases identical to TRBD2. CDR3 length: 14 residues. With 5 bases clipped from V and 4 bases from J, the junction kept 3 bases outside the gene matches. Germline CDR1 is SGHTA and CDR2 is FQGNSA.

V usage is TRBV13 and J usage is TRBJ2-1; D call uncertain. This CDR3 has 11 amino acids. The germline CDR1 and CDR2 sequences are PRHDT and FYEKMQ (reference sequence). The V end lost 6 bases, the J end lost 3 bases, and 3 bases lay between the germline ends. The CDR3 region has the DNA TGTGCCAGCAGTTACTACAATGAGCAGTTCTTC. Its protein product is CASSYYNEQFF.

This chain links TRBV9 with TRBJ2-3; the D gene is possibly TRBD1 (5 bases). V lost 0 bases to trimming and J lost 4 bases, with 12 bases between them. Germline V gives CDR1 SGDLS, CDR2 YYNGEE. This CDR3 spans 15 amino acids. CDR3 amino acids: CASSVVPGQADTQYF. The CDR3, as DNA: TGTGCCAGCAGCGTAGTTCCAGGGCAGGCAGATACGCAGTATTTT.

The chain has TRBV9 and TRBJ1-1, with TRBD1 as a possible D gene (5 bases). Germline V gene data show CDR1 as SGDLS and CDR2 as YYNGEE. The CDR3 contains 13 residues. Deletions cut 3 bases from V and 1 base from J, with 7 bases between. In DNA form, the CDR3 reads TGTGCCAGCAGCGGGCAGGGGAACACTGAAGCTTTCTTT. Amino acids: CASSGQGNTEAFF.

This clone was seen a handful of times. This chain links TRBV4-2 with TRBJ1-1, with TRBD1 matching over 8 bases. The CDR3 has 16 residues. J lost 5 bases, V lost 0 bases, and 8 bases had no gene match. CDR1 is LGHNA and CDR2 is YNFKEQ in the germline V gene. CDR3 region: CASSQDPGQGRTEAFF. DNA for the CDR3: TGTGCCAGCAGCCAAGATCCCGGACAGGGAAGGACTGAAGCTTTCTTT.

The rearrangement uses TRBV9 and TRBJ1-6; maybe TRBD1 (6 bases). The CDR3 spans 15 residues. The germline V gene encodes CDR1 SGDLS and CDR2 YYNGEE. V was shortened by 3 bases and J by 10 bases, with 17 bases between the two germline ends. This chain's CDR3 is CASSAQNRVGSPLHF. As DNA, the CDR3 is TGTGCCAGCAGCGCGCAAAACAGGGTTGGCTCACCCCTCCACTTT.

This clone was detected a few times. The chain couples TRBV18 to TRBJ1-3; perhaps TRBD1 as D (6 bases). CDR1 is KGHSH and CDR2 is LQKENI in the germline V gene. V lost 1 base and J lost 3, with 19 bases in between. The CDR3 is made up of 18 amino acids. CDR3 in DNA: TGTGCCAGCTCACCACGTTCCTGGGGGCTGGTAGGTGGAAACACCATATATTTT. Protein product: CASSPRSWGLVGGNTIYF.

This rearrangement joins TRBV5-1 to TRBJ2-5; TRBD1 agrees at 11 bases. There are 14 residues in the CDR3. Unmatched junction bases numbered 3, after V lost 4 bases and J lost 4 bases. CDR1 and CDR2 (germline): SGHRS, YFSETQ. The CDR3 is CASSMGTGGETQYF. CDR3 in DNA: TGCGCCAGCAGCATGGGGACAGGGGGAGAGACCCAGTACTTC.

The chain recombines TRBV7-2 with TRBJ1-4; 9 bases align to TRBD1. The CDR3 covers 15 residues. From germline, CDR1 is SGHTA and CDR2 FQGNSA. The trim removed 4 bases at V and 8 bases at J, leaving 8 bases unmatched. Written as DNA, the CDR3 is TGTGCCAGCAGCTCAGGGGACAGGGTTAGGGAAAAACTGTTTTTT. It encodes CASSSGDRVREKLFF.

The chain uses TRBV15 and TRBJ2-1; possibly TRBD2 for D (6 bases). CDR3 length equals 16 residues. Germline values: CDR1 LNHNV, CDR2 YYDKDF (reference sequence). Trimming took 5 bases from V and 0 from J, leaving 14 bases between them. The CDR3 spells CATSSLGGYSYNEQFF. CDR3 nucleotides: TGTGCCACCAGCTCCCTCGGGGGATACTCCTACAATGAGCAGTTCTTC.

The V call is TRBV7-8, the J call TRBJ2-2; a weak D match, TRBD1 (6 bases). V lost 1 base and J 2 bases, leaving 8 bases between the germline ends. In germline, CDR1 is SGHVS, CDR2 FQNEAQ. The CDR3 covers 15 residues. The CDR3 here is CASSLVQGNTGELFF. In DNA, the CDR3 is TGTGCCAGCAGCTTAGTACAGGGAAACACCGGGGAGCTGTTTTTT.

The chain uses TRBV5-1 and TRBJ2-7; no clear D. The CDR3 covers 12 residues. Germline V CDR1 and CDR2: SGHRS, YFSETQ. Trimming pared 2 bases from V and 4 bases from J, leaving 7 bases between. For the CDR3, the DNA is TGCGCCAGCAGCTTCGAGGCATACGAGCAGTACTTC. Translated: CASSFEAYEQYF.

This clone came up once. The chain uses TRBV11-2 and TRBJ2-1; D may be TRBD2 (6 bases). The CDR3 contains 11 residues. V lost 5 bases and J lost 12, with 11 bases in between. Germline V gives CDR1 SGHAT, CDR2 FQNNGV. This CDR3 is CASSEEGRQFF. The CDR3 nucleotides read TGTGCCAGCAGCGAGGAGGGGAGGCAGTTCTTC.

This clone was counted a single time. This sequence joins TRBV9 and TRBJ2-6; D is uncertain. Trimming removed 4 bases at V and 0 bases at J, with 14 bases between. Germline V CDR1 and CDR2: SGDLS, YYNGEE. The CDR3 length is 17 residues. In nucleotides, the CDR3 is TGTGCCAGCAGCTCCAGACGGTCGGGCTCTGGGGCCAACGTCCTGACTTTC. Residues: CASSSRRSGSGANVLTF.

Here the CDR3 DNA reads TGTGCCAGCAGGGGAGGGCTGGCTGGGGCCAACGTCCTGACTTTC. Amino acids: CASRGGLAGANVLTF. This chain joins TRBV6-5 and TRBJ2-6; TRBD2 matches 7 bases. CDR3 length: 15 amino acids. Trimming at V came to 6 bases and at J to 2 bases, leaving 4 bases not matched to a gene. Looked up from germline, CDR1 is MNHEY and CDR2 is SVGAGI.

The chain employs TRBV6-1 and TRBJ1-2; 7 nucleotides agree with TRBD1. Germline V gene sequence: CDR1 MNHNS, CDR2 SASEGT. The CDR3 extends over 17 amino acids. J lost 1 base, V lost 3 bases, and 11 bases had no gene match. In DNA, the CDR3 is TGTGCCAGCAGTGAGAGCCTTGGGACAGCTTATAACTATGGCTACACCTTC. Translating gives CASSESLGTAYNYGYTF.

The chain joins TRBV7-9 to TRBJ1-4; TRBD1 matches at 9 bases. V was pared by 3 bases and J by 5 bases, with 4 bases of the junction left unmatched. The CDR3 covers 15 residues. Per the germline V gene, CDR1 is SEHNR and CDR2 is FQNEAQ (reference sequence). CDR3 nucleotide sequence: TGTGCCAGCAGCTTTTTGACAGGGGGGAATGAAAAACTGTTTTTT. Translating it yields CASSFLTGGNEKLFF.

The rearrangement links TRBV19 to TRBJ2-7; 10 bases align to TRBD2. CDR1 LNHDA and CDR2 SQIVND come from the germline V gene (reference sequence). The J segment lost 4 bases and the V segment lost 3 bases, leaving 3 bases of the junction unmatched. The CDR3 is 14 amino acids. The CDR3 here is CASSMPSGGYEQYF. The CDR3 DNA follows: TGTGCCAGTAGTATGCCTAGCGGGGGTTACGAGCAGTACTTC.

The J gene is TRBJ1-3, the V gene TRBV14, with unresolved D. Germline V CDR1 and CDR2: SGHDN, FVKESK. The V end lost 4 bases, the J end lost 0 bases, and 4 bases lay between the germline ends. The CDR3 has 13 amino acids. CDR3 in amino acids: CASSLNSGNTIYF. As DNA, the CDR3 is TGTGCCAGCAGCCTAAACTCTGGAAACACCATATATTTT. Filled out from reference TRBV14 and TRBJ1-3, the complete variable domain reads EAGVTQFPSHSVIEKGQTVTLRCDPISGHDNLYWYRRVMGKEIKFLLHFVKESKQDESGMPNNRFLAERTGGTYSTLKVQPAELEDSGVYFCASSLNSGNTIYFGEGSWLTVV.

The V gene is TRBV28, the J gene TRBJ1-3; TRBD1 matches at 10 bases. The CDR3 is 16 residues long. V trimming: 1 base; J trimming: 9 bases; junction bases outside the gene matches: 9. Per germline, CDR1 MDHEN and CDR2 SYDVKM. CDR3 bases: TGTGCCAGCAGTTTATCCTCAGCGGACAGGGGGACCACCATATATTTT. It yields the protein CASSLSSADRGTTIYF.

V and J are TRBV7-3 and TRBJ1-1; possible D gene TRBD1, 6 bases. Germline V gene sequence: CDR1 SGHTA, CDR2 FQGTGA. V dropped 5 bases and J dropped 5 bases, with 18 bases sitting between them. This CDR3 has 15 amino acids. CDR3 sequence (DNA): TGTGCCAGCAGCCCCGGTCCCCAGGGGCGGACTGAAGCTTTCTTT. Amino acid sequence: CASSPGPQGRTEAFF.

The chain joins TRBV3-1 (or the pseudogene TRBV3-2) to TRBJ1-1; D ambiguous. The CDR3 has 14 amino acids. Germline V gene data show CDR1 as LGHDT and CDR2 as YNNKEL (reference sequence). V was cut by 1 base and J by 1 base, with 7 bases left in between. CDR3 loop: CASSQVLGNTEAFF. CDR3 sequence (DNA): TGTGCCAGCAGCCAAGTACTAGGGAACACTGAAGCTTTCTTT.